This is a list of T cell receptor beta chains from one sample in a study of early T cells in non-severe SARS-CoV-2 infection. TCRdb independently ran MiXCR on the 5' RACE reads; one entry per CDR3 protein. The table shows 61,000 or so distinct CDR3 sequences, with 9.5% to 15% occurring only once. The sequenced sample was whole blood, obtained at baseline. Receptors were obtained from an adult who was a healthcare worker with PCR-confirmed SARS-CoV-2 infection or an uninfected control (not recorded which). The donor label of this sample is uncertain. Each CDR3 is given with its conserved first and last residue. Fields, in order: V gene, clone size, D gene, J gene, CDR3 DNA, CDR3 protein. A D gene is named only where the DNA matches it firmly. Only some rows state a clone size, as once, few, many or a class for expanded clones.

TRBV2	few	-	TRBJ2-2	TGTGCCAGCAGTATCTACGGGGGGCACACCGGGGAGCTGTTTTTT	CASSIYGGHTGELFF
TRBV30	-	-	TRBJ1-1	TGTGCCTGGAGTGTACTTGTGAACACTGAAGCTTTCTTT	CAWSVLVNTEAFF
TRBV11-1	-	TRBD1	TRBJ2-3	TGTGCCAGCAGCGTAGGGGGCGAAGATACGCAGTATTTT	CASSVGGEDTQYF
TRBV6-1	few	TRBD1	TRBJ1-1	TGTGCCAGCAGTGTTGGGACAGGGGGCAGCCAGGGGGCTGAAGCTTTCTTT	CASSVGTGGSQGAEAFF
TRBV19	many	-	TRBJ2-3	TGTGCCAGTAGTCGGGGGCCCAGGGCAGATACGCAGTATTTT	CASSRGPRADTQYF
TRBV20-1	-	-	TRBJ1-1	TGCAGTGCCACAACCGACGGTCTGAACACTGAAGCTTTCTTT	CSATTDGLNTEAFF
TRBV20-1	-	-	TRBJ2-3	TGCAGTGCTAGCCCCAAGGTGGGGGAGAACACAGATACGCAGTATTTT	CSASPKVGENTDTQYF
TRBV27	many	-	TRBJ2-1	TGTGCCAGCAGTTTATTCAGGGGCAGTAACAATGAGCAGTTCTTC	CASSLFRGSNNEQFF
TRBV3-1	many	-	TRBJ1-6	TGTGCCAGCAGCCAAGGACAAGATAATTCACCCCTCCACTTT	CASSQGQDNSPLHF
TRBV19	-	-	TRBJ2-2	TGTGCCAGTAGGAACAACGCGAACACCGGGGAGCTGTTTTTT	CASRNNANTGELFF
TRBV6-2/TRBV6-3	-	TRBD2	TRBJ2-3	TGTGCCAGCAGTTACTCGGGACTAGCGGGGCCCACAGATACGCAGTATTTT	CASSYSGLAGPTDTQYF
TRBV30	-	-	TRBJ2-1	TGTGCCTGGAGTGTAGGGCAGGGGGGCGATGAGCAGTTCTTC	CAWSVGQGGDEQFF
TRBV7-9	many	-	TRBJ2-2	TGTGCCAGCAACCCAACAAGTGCCGGGGAGCTGTTTTTT	CASNPTSAGELFF
TRBV27	few	-	TRBJ2-2	TGTGCCAGCAGTTCTCAGGGGATGGTTCCCGGGGAGCTGTTTTTT	CASSSQGMVPGELFF
TRBV4-2	-	-	TRBJ2-2	TGTGCCAGCAGCCAAGGGATGGCGGGAAACACCGGGGAGCTGTTTTTT	CASSQGMAGNTGELFF
TRBV11-2	many	-	TRBJ2-3	TGTGCCAGCAGCCCTATGGGTCCCAGTAGCACAGATACGCAGTATTTT	CASSPMGPSSTDTQYF
TRBV6-6	few	-	TRBJ2-2	TGTGCCAGCAAAGTTACGCTCAGGGAGTCCGGGGAGCTGTTTTTT	CASKVTLRESGELFF
TRBV14	-	-	TRBJ1-4	TGTGCCAGCAGCCCCACTGCGTTTGTGGGGCCGGGTCCGAATGAAAAACTGTTTTTT	CASSPTAFVGPGPNEKLFF
TRBV5-6	many	-	TRBJ1-2	TGTGCCAGCAGCATACAGGGATTCAACTATGGCTACACCTTC	CASSIQGFNYGYTF
TRBV12-3/TRBV12-4	few	TRBD1	TRBJ2-5	TGTGCCAGCAGTCACGACAGGGTCCAAGAGACCCAGTACTTC	CASSHDRVQETQYF
TRBV2	few	-	TRBJ2-6	TGTGCCAGCAGTCAACAGGCGAGGGCCAACGTCCTGACTTTC	CASSQQARANVLTF
TRBV18	-	-	TRBJ2-1	TGTGCCAGCTCACCCAGTGAGGGGGAGGATGAGCAGTTCTTC	CASSPSEGEDEQFF
TRBV6-5	-	TRBD2	TRBJ2-1	TGTGCATCACAATTAAACGGGCTAGCGGGCTGGAATGAGCAGTTCTTC	CASQLNGLAGWNEQFF
TRBV6-5	few	TRBD2	TRBJ2-3	TGTGCCAGCAGTAGGAGCGGGGGGGCCCCAGATACGCAGTATTTT	CASSRSGGAPDTQYF
TRBV29-1	-	-	TRBJ2-1	TGCAGCGTTGGGGGGAGTGATGAGCAGTTCTTC	CSVGGSDEQFF